A selection of T cell receptor beta chains follows, all from one sample in a study of cytomegalovirus exposure and HLA in healthy donors. This table comes from immunoSEQ multiplex PCR, and its TCRdb copy is limited to in-frame clones, with some not included. Found here are over 150,000 clones, approximately 81% of them singletons; the top ten hold over 1.1%. The specimen was PBMCs. The receptors shown here come from a young man in good health and CMV-seronegative. CDR3s include the opening cysteine and the closing phenylalanine or tryptophan. The D gene is left open where the match is weak. A row's size may be missing; if present it is once, few, many or a size class.

j_gene | v_gene | d_gene | abundance | CDR3nt | CDR3aa
TRBJ2-1 | TRBV29-1 | TRBD2 | . | TGCAGCGTCCGGATAGCGGGAGGGGCCTACAATGAGCAGTTCTTC | CSVRIAGGAYNEQFF
TRBJ1-1 | TRBV27 | . | . | TGTGCCAGCAGACAGGATTTGAACACTGAAGCTTTCTTT | CASRQDLNTEAFF
TRBJ1-1 | TRBV21-1 | . | . | TGTGCCAGCAGCCGCAGGGGGTACGGACAGAACACTGAAGCTTTCTTT | CASSRRGYGQNTEAFF
TRBJ2-3 | TRBV2 | TRBD2 | . | TGTGCCAGCAGTCCCCCGGGACTAGCGGGAGACGGGGGCCCAGATACGCAGTATTTT | CASSPPGLAGDGGPDTQYF
TRBJ1-1 | TRBV13 | TRBD1 | once | TGCGCCAGCAGTCAACAGGGGGCGGGAACTGAAGCTTTCTTT | CASSQQGAGTEAFF
TRBJ1-1 | TRBV5-4 | . | . | TGTGCCAGCAGCTTGTGGGGGAGGACTGAAGCTTTCTTT | CASSLWGRTEAFF
TRBJ1-1 | TRBV9 | . | . | TGTGCCAGCAGCGTAGGGAGTCTAACTGAAGCTTTCTTT | CASSVGSLTEAFF
TRBJ2-2 | TRBV7-9 | . | . | TGTGCCAGCAGCTCCTCCAGAAGTACCGGGGAGCTGTTTTTT | CASSSSRSTGELFF
TRBJ2-2 | TRBV5-8 | . | . | TGTGCCAGCAGATTGGTGGGTAGCGGGAACACCGGGGAGCTGTTTTTT | CASRLVGSGNTGELFF
TRBJ2-7 | TRBV7-2 | TRBD2 | few | TGTGCCAGCAGCTCGACTAGCGGATCCTACGAGCAGTACTTC | CASSSTSGSYEQYF
TRBJ2-1 | TRBV7-8 | . | . | TGTGCCAGCAGCTTAGTCCCGGGCGGGACCTACTACTCCTACAATGAGCAGTTCTTC | CASSLVPGGTYYSYNEQFF
TRBJ2-7 | TRBV30 | TRBD1 | . | TGTGCCTGGGAACCTGGACAGGGAGGCTATTTCGAGCAGTACTTC | CAWEPGQGGYFEQYF
TRBJ1-5 | TRBV27 | . | . | TGTGCCAGCAGTTTCATTGATCAGCCCCAGCATTTT | CASSFIDQPQHF
TRBJ2-3 | TRBV5-1 | TRBD2 | . | TGCGCCAGCAGCATAAGGCCGACTAGCGGGATTGAGGATACGCAGTATTTT | CASSIRPTSGIEDTQYF
TRBJ2-1 | TRBV5-6 | TRBD2 | . | TGTGCCAGCAGCTCCAGCGGGAGGGAGGGATACAATGAGCAGTTCTTC | CASSSSGREGYNEQFF
TRBJ2-2 | TRBV19 | TRBD2 | . | TGTGCCAGCTATAGCGGGAGACTAAACGGGGAGCTGTTTTTT | CASYSGRLNGELFF
TRBJ1-1 | TRBV27 | TRBD1 | . | TGTGCCAGCAGTTCCCCCCCCGGGACAGGGGAGGGCACTGAAGCTTTCTTT | CASSSPPGTGEGTEAFF
TRBJ2-1 | TRBV9 | TRBD2 | . | TGTGCCAGCAGCGTAGGGGACTTAGCGGGGAACTCGGGTGAGCAGTTCTTC | CASSVGDLAGNSGEQFF
TRBJ2-6 | TRBV5-5 | . | . | TGTGCCAGCAGCTGGGAGTGGGGGGCCAACGTCCTGACTTTC | CASSWEWGANVLTF
TRBJ1-5 | TRBV5-6 | . | . | TGTGCCAGCAGCCCAGACCGGAGTCAGCCCCAGCATTTT | CASSPDRSQPQHF
TRBJ2-2 | TRBV2 | . | . | TGTGCCAGCAGTAGAACAGCTACGAACACCGGGGAGCTGTTTTTT | CASSRTATNTGELFF
TRBJ2-1 | TRBV7-9 | TRBD2 | . | TGTGCCAGCAGCTCTCCCCCTAGCGGGAGTGTCAACGAGCAGTTCTTC | CASSSPPSGSVNEQFF
TRBJ2-5 | TRBV5-1 | . | . | TGCGCCAGCAGCCCCGCCGGGGCCGGCCGGGAGCAGTACTTC | CASSPAGAGREQYF
TRBJ2-7 | TRBV5-6 | . | . | TGTGCCAGCAGCTTGGAGTGGCGGGGTCACGAGCAGTACTTC | CASSLEWRGHEQYF
TRBJ1-6 | TRBV30 | . | few | TGTGCCTGGAGTGTACCGGTCGCGAGAAATTCACCCCTCCACTTT | CAWSVPVARNSPLHF
TRBJ2-6 | TRBV7-2 | . | . | TGTGCCAGCAGCTTAGCCGGGGTCACTGGGGCCAACGTCCTGACTTTC | CASSLAGVTGANVLTF
TRBJ1-4 | TRBV11-2 | TRBD1 | . | TGTGCCAGCAGCCCCCGGGACAGAAGGGGTGAAAAACTGTTTTTT | CASSPRDRRGEKLFF
TRBJ2-3 | TRBV4-1 | . | . | TGCGCCAGCAGCCAGGCATATATAGATACGCAGTATTTT | CASSQAYIDTQYF
TRBJ1-4 | TRBV18 | . | . | TGTGCCAGCTCACCCCCCAGTCAAGGGAGTGAAAAACTGTTTTTT | CASSPPSQGSEKLFF
TRBJ2-7 | TRBV4-3 | TRBD2 | . | TGCGCCAGCAGCCAAGAAGGAGCGGGGGGGTACGAGCAGTACTTC | CASSQEGAGGYEQYF
TRBJ2-1 | TRBV14 | TRBD2 | . | TGTGCCAGCAGCCAAGCAGGCCTAGCGGGAGCGCTTGAGCAGTTCTTC | CASSQAGLAGALEQFF
TRBJ1-5 | TRBV7-8 | . | . | TGTGCCAGCAGCTTAGAACGGGGAGGGGAAAAAAGCAATCAGCCCCAGCATTTT | CASSLERGGEKSNQPQHF
TRBJ2-6 | TRBV27 | . | . | TGTGCCAGCAGTCCCGTGACTTGGGCAATAGCGCAACGGACCGGGGCCAACGTCCTGACTTTC | CASSPVTWAIAQRTGANVLTF
TRBJ1-2 | TRBV27 | . | . | TGTGCCAGCAGTTTCCATTCCGGGGGAGGCTATGGCTACACCTTC | CASSFHSGGGYGYTF
TRBJ1-5 | TRBV28 | TRBD1 | . | TGTGCCAGCAGTGTAGGACAGGGACTCTGGCAGCCCCAGCATTTT | CASSVGQGLWQPQHF
TRBJ1-1 | TRBV27 | TRBD1 | . | TGTGCCAGCAGTTCCCCCATCACAGGGGGCGTAGGGGAAAACACTGAAGCTTTCTTT | CASSSPITGGVGENTEAFF
TRBJ2-5 | TRBV18 | TRBD2 | . | TGTGCCAGCTCACCAAACCTACCAGCGGGAGGCCAAGAGACCCAGTACTTC | CASSPNLPAGGQETQYF
TRBJ2-2 | TRBV28 | TRBD2 | once | TGTGCCAGCAGTGCGGGAGGGCCCGAGCTGTTTTTT | CASSAGGPELFF
TRBJ2-1 | TRBV29-1 | . | . | TGCAGCGCCCCGACGGGACACTTCGAGCAGTTCTTC | CSAPTGHFEQFF
TRBJ2-1 | TRBV10-3 | TRBD2 | . | TGTGCCATCAGTGAAAGGCGGGAGGGCTCAAAAGGTGAGCAGTTCTTC | CAISERREGSKGEQFF
TRBJ1-5 | TRBV10-1 | . | . | TGCGCCAGCAGATACAGGGAGAGGAGCAATCAGCCCCAGCATTTT | CASRYRERSNQPQHF
TRBJ2-7 | TRBV19 | TRBD1 | . | TGTGCCAGTAGTCCTCAGGACAGGACCCGCCGGAACGAGCAGTACTTC | CASSPQDRTRRNEQYF
TRBJ2-5 | TRBV7-8 | TRBD2 | . | TGTGCCAGCAGCTGGCCCCGGACTAGCGGGACCACCCGGACGGAGACCCAGTACTTC | CASSWPRTSGTTRTETQYF
TRBJ1-2 | TRBV4-3 | TRBD1 | . | TGCGCCAGCAGCCAAGAGGGACAGGGCGTGGGCTACACCTTC | CASSQEGQGVGYTF
TRBJ2-5 | TRBV4-1 | TRBD1 | few | TGCGCCAGCAGCCATCTACCCGGGACAGAGGAGACCCAGTACTTC | CASSHLPGTEETQYF
TRBJ2-7 | TRBV7-8 | TRBD1 | . | TGTGCCAGCAGCTTAGGGACAGGCTTGTGGGAGCAGTACTTC | CASSLGTGLWEQYF
TRBJ2-7 | TRBV21-1 | . | . | TGTGCCAGCATTTCGGCAGGTAACTACGAGCAGTACTTC | CASISAGNYEQYF